This TCR beta chain appears in the sequencing data of a study of blood T cell repertoires in COVID-19. Study at large: The United States, Italy and Spain were the sources of the acute and convalescent COVID-19 samples.

This clone was found once. CDR1 SEHNR and CDR2 FQNEAQ come from the germline V gene (reference sequence). Trimming cost V 8 bases and J 5 bases, with 11 bases left between them. The CDR3 runs 12 residues. Under the authors' procedure: Reference gene primer amplification gave nucleated cell count estimates. Sequenced by immunoSEQ multiplex PCR; TCRdb stores in-frame clones only, minus some. V and J calls and clone size follow that table, whereas D and trimming were derived from the DNA. This table has about 150,000 clones, roughly nine tenths appearing once. The receptor was derived from a woman in her seventies with acute or convalescent COVID-19. The V call is TRBV7-9, the J call TRBJ2-3, with D perhaps matching TRBD2 (6 bases). The sample taken for sequencing was peripheral blood. The CDR3 sequence: CASEAGGDTQYF. The CDR3 nucleotides read TGTGCCAGCGAGGCCGGGGGAGATACGCAGTATTTT.